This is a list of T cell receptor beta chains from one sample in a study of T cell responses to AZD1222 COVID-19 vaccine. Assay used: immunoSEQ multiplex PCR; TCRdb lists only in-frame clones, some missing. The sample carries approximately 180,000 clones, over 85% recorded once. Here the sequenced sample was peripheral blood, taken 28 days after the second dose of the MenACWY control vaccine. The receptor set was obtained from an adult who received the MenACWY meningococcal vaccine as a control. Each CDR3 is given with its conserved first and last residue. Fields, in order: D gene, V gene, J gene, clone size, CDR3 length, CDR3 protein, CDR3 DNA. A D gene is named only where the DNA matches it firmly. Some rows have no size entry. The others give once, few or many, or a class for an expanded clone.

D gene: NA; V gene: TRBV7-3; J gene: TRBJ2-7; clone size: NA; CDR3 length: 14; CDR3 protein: CASSPSGPFHEQYF; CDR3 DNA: TGTGCCAGCAGCCCAAGCGGGCCCTTCCACGAGCAGTACTTC
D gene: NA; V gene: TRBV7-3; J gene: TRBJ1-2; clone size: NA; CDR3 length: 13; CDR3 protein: CASSLTGRTGYTF; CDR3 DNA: TGTGCCAGCAGCTTAACAGGGAGGACTGGCTACACCTTC
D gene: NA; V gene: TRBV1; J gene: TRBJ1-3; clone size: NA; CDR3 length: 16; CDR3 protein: CTSTGDRWFSGNTIYF; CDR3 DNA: TGCACCAGCACTGGGGACCGATGGTTCTCTGGAAACACCATATATTTT
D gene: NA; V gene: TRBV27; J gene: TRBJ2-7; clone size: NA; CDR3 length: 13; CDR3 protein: CASSPQGSYEQYF; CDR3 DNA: TGTGCCAGCAGTCCACAGGGTTCCTACGAGCAGTACTTC
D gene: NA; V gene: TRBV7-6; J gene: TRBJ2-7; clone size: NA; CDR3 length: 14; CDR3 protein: CASSLGEDIYEQYF; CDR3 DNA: TGTGCCAGCAGCTTAGGGGAGGACATCTACGAGCAGTACTTC
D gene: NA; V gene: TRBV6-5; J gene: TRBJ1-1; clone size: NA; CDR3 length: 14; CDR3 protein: CASSFQGMNTEAFF; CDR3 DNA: TGTGCCAGCAGTTTTCAGGGGATGAACACTGAAGCTTTCTTT
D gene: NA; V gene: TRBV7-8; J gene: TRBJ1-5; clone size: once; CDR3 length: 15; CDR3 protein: CASSLERPHNQPQHF; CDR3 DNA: TGTGCCAGCAGCTTAGAACGGCCACACAATCAGCCCCAGCATTTT
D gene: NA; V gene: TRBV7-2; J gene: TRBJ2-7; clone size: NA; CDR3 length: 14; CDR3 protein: CASSLVGTDYEQYF; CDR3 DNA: TGTGCCAGCAGCTTAGTAGGGACGGACTACGAGCAGTACTTC
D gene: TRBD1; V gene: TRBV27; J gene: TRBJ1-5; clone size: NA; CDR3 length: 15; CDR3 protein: CASSSGTGGNQPQHF; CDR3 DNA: TGTGCCAGCAGTTCAGGGACAGGGGGCAATCAGCCCCAGCATTTT
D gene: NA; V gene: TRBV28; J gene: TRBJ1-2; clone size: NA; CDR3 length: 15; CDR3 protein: CASSLTQGGSYGYTF; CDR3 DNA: TGTGCCAGCAGTTTAACACAGGGAGGATCCTATGGCTACACCTTC
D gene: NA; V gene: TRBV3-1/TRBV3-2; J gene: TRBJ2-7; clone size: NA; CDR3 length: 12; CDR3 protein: CASSPDYYEQYF; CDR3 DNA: TGTGCCAGCAGCCCTGACTACTACGAGCAGTACTTC
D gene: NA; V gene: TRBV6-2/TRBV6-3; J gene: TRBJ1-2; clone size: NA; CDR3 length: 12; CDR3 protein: CASSAQEVGYTF; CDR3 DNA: TGTGCCAGCAGTGCCCAGGAGGTTGGCTACACCTTC
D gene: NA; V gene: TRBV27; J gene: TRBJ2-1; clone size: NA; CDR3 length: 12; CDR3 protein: CASSPRANEQFF; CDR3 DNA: TGTGCCAGCAGTCCCCGAGCTAATGAGCAGTTCTTC
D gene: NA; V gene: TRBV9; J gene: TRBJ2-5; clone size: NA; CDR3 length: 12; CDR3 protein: CASSVRGGTQYF; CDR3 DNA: TGTGCCAGCAGCGTCCGTGGGGGGACCCAGTACTTC
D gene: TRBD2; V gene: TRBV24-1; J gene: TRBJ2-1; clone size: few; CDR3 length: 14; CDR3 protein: CATSDGTSDHEQFF; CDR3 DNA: TGTGCCACCAGTGATGGGACTAGCGACCATGAGCAGTTCTTC
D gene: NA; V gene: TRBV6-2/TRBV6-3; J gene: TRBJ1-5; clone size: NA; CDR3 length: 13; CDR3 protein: CASSYSENQPQHF; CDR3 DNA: TGTGCCAGCAGTTACTCGGAGAATCAGCCCCAGCATTTT
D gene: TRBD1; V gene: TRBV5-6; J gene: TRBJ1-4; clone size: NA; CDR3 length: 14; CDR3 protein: CASSRTGTTEKLFF; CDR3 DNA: TGTGCCAGCAGCAGGACAGGGACTACTGAAAAACTGTTTTTT
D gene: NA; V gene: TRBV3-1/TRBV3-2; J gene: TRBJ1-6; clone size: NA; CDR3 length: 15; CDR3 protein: CASRGPGADNSPLHF; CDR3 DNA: TGTGCCAGCAGAGGGCCAGGGGCGGATAATTCACCCCTCCACTTT
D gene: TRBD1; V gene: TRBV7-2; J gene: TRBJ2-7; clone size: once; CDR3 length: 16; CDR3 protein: CASSLDGGTGSREQYF; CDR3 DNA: TGTGCCAGCAGCTTAGACGGAGGGACAGGGTCTAGGGAGCAGTACTTC
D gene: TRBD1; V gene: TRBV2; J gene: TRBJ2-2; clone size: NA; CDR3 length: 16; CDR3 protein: CATPRGWDRNTGELFF; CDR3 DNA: TGTGCCACCCCTAGAGGGTGGGACAGAAACACCGGGGAGCTGTTTTTT
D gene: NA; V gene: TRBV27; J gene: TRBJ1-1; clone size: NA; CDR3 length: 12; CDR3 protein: CASSSRGTEAFF; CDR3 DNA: TGTGCCAGCAGTTCAAGGGGAACTGAAGCTTTCTTT
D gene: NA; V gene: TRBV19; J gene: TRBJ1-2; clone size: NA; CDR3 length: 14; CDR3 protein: CASTPGQTNYGYTF; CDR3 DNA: TGTGCCAGTACGCCGGGACAAACTAACTATGGCTACACCTTC
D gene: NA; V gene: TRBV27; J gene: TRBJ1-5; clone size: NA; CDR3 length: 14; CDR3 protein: CASSFYGGNQPQHF; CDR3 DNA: TGTGCCAGCAGTTTTTACGGGGGCAATCAGCCCCAGCATTTT
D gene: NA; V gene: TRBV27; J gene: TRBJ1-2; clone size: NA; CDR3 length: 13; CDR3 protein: CASSFSLNYGYTF; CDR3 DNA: TGTGCCAGCAGTTTTTCGCTTAACTATGGCTACACCTTC
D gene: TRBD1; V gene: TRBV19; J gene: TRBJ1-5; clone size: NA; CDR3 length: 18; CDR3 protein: CASSRLINLGQDNQPQHF; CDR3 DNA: TGTGCCAGTAGCCGGCTAATAAACCTAGGACAGGACAATCAGCCCCAGCATTTT
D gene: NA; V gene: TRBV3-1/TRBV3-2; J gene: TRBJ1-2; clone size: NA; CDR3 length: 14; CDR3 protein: CASSQAGRDYGYTF; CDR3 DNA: TGTGCCAGCAGCCAAGCAGGCCGGGACTATGGCTACACCTTC
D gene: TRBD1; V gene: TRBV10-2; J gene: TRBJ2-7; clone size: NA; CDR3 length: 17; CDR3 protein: CASSKSQGQVRSYEQYF; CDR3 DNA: TGCGCCAGCAGCAAAAGCCAGGGACAGGTACGGTCCTACGAGCAGTACTTC
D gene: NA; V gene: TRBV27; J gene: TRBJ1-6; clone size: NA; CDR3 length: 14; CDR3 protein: CASSLTLKYSPLHF; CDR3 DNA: TGTGCCAGCAGCTTAACCCTAAAGTACTCACCCCTCCACTTT
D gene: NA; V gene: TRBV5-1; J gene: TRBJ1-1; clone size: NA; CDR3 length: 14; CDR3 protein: CASSMGQIGTEAFF; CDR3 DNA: TGCGCCAGCAGCATGGGACAAATCGGCACTGAAGCTTTCTTT
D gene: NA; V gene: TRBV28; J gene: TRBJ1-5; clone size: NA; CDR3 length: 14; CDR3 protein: CASTTAGPGQPQHF; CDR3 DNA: TGTGCCAGCACCACCGCGGGCCCGGGACAGCCCCAGCATTTT
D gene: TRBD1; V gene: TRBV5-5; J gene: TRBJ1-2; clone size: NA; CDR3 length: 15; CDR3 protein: CASSLYGQGGNGYTF; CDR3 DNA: TGTGCCAGCAGCCTCTACGGACAGGGAGGGAATGGCTACACCTTC
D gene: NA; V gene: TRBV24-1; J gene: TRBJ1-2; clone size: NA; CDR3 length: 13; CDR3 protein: CATSDSRGYGYTF; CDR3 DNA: TGTGCCACCAGTGACTCTCGGGGCTATGGCTACACCTTC
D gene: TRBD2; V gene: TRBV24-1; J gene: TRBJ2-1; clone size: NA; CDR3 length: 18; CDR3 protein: CATSDPRRSSGTENEQFF; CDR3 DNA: TGTGCCACCAGTGACCCCCGGAGGTCTAGCGGGACGGAAAATGAGCAGTTCTTC
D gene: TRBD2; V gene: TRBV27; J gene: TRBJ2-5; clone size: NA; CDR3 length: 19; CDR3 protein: CASSLLAARGGKKKSTQYF; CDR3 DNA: TGTGCCAGCAGTTTGTTGGCCGCCCGGGGAGGGAAAAAGAAGAGTACCCAGTACTTC
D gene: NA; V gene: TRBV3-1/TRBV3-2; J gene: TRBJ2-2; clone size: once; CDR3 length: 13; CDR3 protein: CASSHLYTGELFF; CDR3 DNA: TGTGCCAGCAGCCACTTATACACCGGGGAGCTGTTTTTT
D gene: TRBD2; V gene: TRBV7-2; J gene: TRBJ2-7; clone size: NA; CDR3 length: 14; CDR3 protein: CASSFSGRAVEQYF; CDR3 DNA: TGTGCCAGCAGCTTTAGCGGGAGGGCCGTCGAGCAGTACTTC
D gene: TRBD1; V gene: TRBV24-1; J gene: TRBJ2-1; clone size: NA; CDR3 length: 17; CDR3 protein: CATSAHNPGTGRNEQFF; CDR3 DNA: TGTGCCACCAGTGCCCACAACCCCGGGACAGGGAGGAATGAGCAGTTCTTC
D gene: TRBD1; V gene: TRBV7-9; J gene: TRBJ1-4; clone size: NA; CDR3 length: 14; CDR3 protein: CASSLGQGAEKLFF; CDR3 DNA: TGTGCCAGCAGCTTAGGTCAGGGGGCTGAAAAACTGTTTTTT
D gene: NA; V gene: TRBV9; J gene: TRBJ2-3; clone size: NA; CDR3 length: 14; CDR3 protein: CASSVRPLTDTQYF; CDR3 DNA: TGTGCCAGCAGCGTACGGCCCCTCACAGATACGCAGTATTTT
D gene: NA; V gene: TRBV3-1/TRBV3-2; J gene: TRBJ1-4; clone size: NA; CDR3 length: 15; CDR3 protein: CASSQVGRENEKLFF; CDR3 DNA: TGTGCCAGCAGCCAAGTCGGCAGAGAAAATGAAAAACTGTTTTTT
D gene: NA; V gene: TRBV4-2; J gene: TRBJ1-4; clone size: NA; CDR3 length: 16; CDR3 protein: CASSPRRGEANEKLFF; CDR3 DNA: TGTGCCAGCAGCCCGAGGAGGGGAGAGGCTAATGAAAAACTGTTTTTT
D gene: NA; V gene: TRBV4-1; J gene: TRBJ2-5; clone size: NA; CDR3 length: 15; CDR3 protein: CASSHHPGSEETQYF; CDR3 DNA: TGCGCCAGCAGCCACCACCCGGGAAGCGAAGAGACCCAGTACTTC
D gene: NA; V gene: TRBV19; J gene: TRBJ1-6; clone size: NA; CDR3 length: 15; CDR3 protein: CASSTAAGRNSPLHF; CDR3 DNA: TGTGCCAGTAGTACGGCCGCTGGGAGGAATTCACCCCTCCACTTT
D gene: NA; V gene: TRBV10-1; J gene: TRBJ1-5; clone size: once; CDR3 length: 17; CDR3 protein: CASSAPRTPYSNQPQHF; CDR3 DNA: TGCGCCAGCAGTGCACCTCGGACTCCATATAGCAATCAGCCCCAGCATTTT
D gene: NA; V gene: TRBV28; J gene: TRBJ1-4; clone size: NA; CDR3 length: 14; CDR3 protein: CASSWGGFNEKLFF; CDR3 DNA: TGTGCCAGCAGTTGGGGGGGGTTCAATGAAAAACTGTTTTTT
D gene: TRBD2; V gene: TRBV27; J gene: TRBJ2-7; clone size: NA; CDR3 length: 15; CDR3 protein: CASSPLVAGGYEQYF; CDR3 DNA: TGTGCCAGCAGTCCCCTAGTGGCGGGAGGATACGAGCAGTACTTC